The sequence of this TCR beta chain was determined in a study of blood T cell repertoires in COVID-19. Original handling: Reference gene primer amplification gave estimated nucleated cell counts. Profiled with immunoSEQ multiplex PCR; TCRdb holds only in-frame clones, not every one. The V and J calls and the clone size are those of that table, but D and trimming were determined from the DNA. The repertoire holds 300,000 to 400,000 clones, with 88% as singletons. Enrollment of patients from Seattle took place during active infection, with longitudinal follow-up. The CDR3 spans 15 residues. Germline-derived CDR1 and CDR2 are SGHVS and FQNEAQ. Losses at the gene ends were 1 base for V and 9 bases for J; bases not matched to a gene: 4.

This receptor was taken from a woman younger than 45 with COVID-19, enrolled during active disease. V usage is TRBV7-8 and J usage is TRBJ2-1; 12 nucleotides align to TRBD2. Sequenced material: peripheral blood. The DNA of the CDR3 is TGTGCCAGCAGCTTAGAGCTAGCGGGGGGGCCTGAGCAGTTCTTC. The encoded protein is CASSLELAGGPEQFF.